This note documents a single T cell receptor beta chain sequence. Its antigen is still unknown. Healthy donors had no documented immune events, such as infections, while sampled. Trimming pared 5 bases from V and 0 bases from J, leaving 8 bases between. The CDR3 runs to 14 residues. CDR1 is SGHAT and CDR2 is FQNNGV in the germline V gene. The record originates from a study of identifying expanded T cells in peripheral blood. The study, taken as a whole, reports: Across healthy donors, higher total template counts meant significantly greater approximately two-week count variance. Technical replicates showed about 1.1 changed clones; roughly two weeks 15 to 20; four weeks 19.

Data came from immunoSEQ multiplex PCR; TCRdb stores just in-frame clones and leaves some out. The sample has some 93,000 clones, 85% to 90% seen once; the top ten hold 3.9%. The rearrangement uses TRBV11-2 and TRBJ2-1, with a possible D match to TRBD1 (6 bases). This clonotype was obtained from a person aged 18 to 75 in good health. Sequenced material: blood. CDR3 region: CASSTGSSYNEQFF. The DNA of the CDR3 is TGTGCCAGCAGCACAGGGAGCTCCTACAATGAGCAGTTCTTC.